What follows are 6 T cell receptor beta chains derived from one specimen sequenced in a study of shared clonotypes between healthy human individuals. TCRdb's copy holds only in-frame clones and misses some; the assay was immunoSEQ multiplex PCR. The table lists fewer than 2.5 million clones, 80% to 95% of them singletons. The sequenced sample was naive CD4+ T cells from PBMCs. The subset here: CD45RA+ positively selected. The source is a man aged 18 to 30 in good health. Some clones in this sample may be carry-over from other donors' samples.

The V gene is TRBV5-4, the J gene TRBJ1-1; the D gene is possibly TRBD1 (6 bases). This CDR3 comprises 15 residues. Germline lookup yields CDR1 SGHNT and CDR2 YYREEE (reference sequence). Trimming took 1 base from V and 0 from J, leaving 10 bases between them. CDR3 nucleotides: TGTGCCAGCAGCTTGACAGGGACCATGAACACTGAAGCTTTCTTT. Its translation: CASSLTGTMNTEAFF.

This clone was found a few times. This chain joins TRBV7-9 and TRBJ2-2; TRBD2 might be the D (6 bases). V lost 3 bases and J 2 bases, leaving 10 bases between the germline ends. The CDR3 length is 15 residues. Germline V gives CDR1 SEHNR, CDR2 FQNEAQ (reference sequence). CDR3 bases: TGTGCCAGCAGCTTCTCGCGGGGTAACACCGGGGAGCTGTTTTTT. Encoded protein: CASSFSRGNTGELFF.

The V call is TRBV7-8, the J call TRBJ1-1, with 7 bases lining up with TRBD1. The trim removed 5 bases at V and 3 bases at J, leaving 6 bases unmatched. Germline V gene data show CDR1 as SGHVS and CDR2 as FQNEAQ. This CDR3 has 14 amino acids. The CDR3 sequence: CASSLRGRDTEAFF. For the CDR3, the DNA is TGTGCCAGCAGCCTAAGGGGGCGGGACACTGAAGCTTTCTTT.

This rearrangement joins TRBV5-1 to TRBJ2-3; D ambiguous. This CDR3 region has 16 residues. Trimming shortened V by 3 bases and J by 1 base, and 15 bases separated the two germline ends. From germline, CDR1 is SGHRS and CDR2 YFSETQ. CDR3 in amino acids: CASSSAPGVGTDTQYF. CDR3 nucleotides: TGCGCCAGCAGCTCCGCCCCAGGAGTTGGCACAGATACGCAGTATTTT. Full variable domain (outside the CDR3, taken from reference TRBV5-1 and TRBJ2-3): KAGVTQTPRYLIKTRGQQVTLSCSPISGHRSVSWYQQTPGQGLQFLFEYFSETQRNKGNFPGRFSGRQFSNSRSEMNVSTLELGDSALYLCASSSAPGVGTDTQYFGPGTRLTVL.

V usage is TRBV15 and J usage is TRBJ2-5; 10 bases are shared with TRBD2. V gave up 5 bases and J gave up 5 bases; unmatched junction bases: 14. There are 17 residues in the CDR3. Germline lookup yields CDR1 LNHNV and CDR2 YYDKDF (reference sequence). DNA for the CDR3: TGTGCCACCAGCCCGCAGGGAGCGGGAGGGCCAAGGGAGACCCAGTACTTC. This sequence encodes CATSPQGAGGPRETQYF.

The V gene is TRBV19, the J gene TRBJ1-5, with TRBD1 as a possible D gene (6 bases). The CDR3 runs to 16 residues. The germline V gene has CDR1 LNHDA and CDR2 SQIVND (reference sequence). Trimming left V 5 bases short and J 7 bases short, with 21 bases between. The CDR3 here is CASSPPRGGGGQPQHF. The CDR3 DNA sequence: TGTGCCAGTAGTCCGCCCCGGGGGGGAGGGGGACAGCCCCAGCATTTT.